A single sample gave rise to the 14 T cell receptor beta chains below, sequenced in a study of T cell responses to AZD1222 COVID-19 vaccine (dated by TCRdb to about 2021). Library prep was done by the immunoSEQ multiplex PCR assay. Drawn from immuneACCESS, this table holds only the in-frame rearrangements with V and J called that TCRdb kept. Clones are partly lost; checked studies trace under half to an unresolved V gene and leave the rest unexplained. The sample table contains 140,000 to 150,000 clones; only one count was recorded for approximately 92% of them. The top ten constitute over 1.5% of the sample. Explained via the paper, the time point label denotes: baseline before first vaccination. The sample was peripheral blood, taken on day 0 of AZD1222 vaccination. These receptors came from an adult in good health.

Only a few counts were recorded for this clone. The chain joins TRBV29-1 to TRBJ1-2; D perhaps matches TRBD1 (5 bases). Germline CDR1 is SQVTM and CDR2 is ANQGSEA. The CDR3 is 13 amino acids. Deletions cut 6 bases from V and 5 bases from J, with 16 bases between. The CDR3 DNA follows: TGCAGCGTGTCCCCCGACAGACTATATGGCTACACCTTC. This codes for CSVSPDRLYGYTF.

This chain links TRBV7-3 with TRBJ2-3; TRBD2 aligns across 14 bases. The length of the CDR3 is 19 residues. Trimming cost V 1 base and J 4 bases; bases outside gene matches: 10. The germline V gene encodes CDR1 SGHTA and CDR2 FQGTGA. In nucleotides, the CDR3 is TGTGCCAGCAGCTTAAGGGGGACTAGCGGGAGTAAGTTTGCAGATACGCAGTATTTT. Protein product: CASSLRGTSGSKFADTQYF.

Here the CDR3 DNA reads TGTGCCAGCAGTCCCCGTGGCAGCCACTATGGCTACACCTTC. Its translation: CASSPRGSHYGYTF. This chain connects TRBV28 to TRBJ1-2; no clear D gene. CDR1 is MDHEN and CDR2 is SYDVKM in the germline V gene. V was shortened by 5 bases and J by 3 bases, with 13 bases between the two germline ends. The CDR3 loop spans 14 amino acids.

The chain links TRBV28 to TRBJ2-2, with a possible D match to TRBD2 (5 bases). V lost 5 bases to trimming and J lost 0 bases, with 10 bases between them. This CDR3 has 15 residues. Per germline, CDR1 MDHEN and CDR2 SYDVKM. In DNA, the CDR3 is TGTGCCAGCAGTCCCGGAGGTACGAACACCGGGGAGCTGTTTTTT. Translated: CASSPGGTNTGELFF.

This sequence joins TRBV27 and TRBJ2-7; 12 bases match TRBD1. This CDR3 spans 13 amino acids. V lost 5 bases, J lost 9 bases, and 5 bases stayed unmatched. Per germline, CDR1 MNHEY and CDR2 SMNVEV (reference sequence). The DNA of the CDR3 is TGTGCCAGCAGTCGGGACAGGGGGCGAGGGCAGTACTTC. It specifies CASSRDRGRGQYF.

The rearrangement uses TRBV20-1 and TRBJ2-7, with 8 bases fitting TRBD1. With V trimmed by 3 bases and J by 2 bases, 12 bases remained unmatched. In germline, CDR1 is DFQATT, CDR2 SNEGSKA (reference sequence). This CDR3 contains 16 residues. DNA of the CDR3: TGCAGTGCTAGTGCATTGAGCAGGGGGCCCACCTACGAGCAGTACTTC. This translates into CSASALSRGPTYEQYF.

The chain combines TRBV5-1 with TRBJ2-7; D might be TRBD1 or TRBD2, each matching 5 bases. Germline V gives CDR1 SGHRS, CDR2 YFSETQ. Trimming removed 0 bases from V and 3 bases from J, with 16 bases in between. This CDR3 contains 16 residues. CDR3 sequence reads: CASSLAGVGTNYEQYF. CDR3 bases: TGCGCCAGCAGCTTGGCCGGGGTAGGGACCAACTACGAGCAGTACTTC.

The chain joins TRBV7-9 to TRBJ1-2; D unresolved. Trimming took 0 bases from V and 4 from J, leaving 6 bases between them. Germline values: CDR1 SEHNR, CDR2 FQNEAQ (reference sequence). This CDR3 has 13 amino acids. The DNA of the CDR3 is TGTGCCAGCAGCTTAGCTCAGATCTATGGCTACACCTTC. Protein sequence: CASSLAQIYGYTF.

V is TRBV5-4 and J is TRBJ1-2, with D maybe TRBD1 (6 bases). Between the trimmed V and J ends, which lost 0 bases and 4 bases, there was a span of 13 bases. The V gene's germline CDR1 is SGHNT and CDR2 YYREEE (reference sequence). The CDR3 extends over 15 amino acids. The CDR3, as DNA: TGTGCCAGCAGCTTGGCCGTGGACAGCACCTATGGCTACACCTTC. It specifies CASSLAVDSTYGYTF.

The V call is TRBV2, the J call TRBJ1-1; D gene unclear. From germline, CDR1 is SNHLY and CDR2 FYNNEI. This CDR3 has 14 amino acids. Trimming took 4 bases from V and 0 from J, leaving 9 bases between them. The CDR3 loop is CASSGVELNTEAFF. The CDR3 nucleotides are TGTGCCAGCAGTGGGGTTGAGTTGAACACTGAAGCTTTCTTT.

J is TRBJ1-1 and V is TRBV6-5, with no clear D. Germline-derived CDR1 and CDR2 are MNHEY and SVGAGI. Trimming removed 4 bases at V and 0 bases at J, with 12 bases between. The CDR3 runs 15 residues. The CDR3 DNA follows: TGTGCCAGCAGTTCCGAGGCTGAGATGAACACTGAAGCTTTCTTT. Amino acid sequence: CASSSEAEMNTEAFF.

J is TRBJ1-4 and V is TRBV10-3; 7 positions agree with TRBD1. V gave up 11 bases and J gave up 7 bases; unmatched junction bases: 10. The CDR3 is 13 residues long. The germline V gene has CDR1 ENHRY and CDR2 SYGVKD. Written as DNA, the CDR3 is TGTGCCTACCGACAGGGCCTAAGTGAAAAACTGTTTTTT. As protein: CAYRQGLSEKLFF.

V gene TRBV13 combines with J gene TRBJ2-1; TRBD2 matches at 7 bases. The ends lost 5 bases at V and 7 bases at J; junction bases unmatched: 2. There are 12 residues in the CDR3. CDR1 is PRHDT and CDR2 is FYEKMQ in the germline V gene (reference sequence). CDR3 in amino acids: CASSQLANEQFF. The CDR3 DNA follows: TGTGCCAGCAGCCAACTAGCGAATGAGCAGTTCTTC.

V and J are TRBV27 and TRBJ1-3, with D perhaps TRBD1 (5 bases). Trimming removed 11 bases from V and 1 base from J, with 12 bases in between. The CDR3 spans 13 residues. From germline, CDR1 is MNHEY and CDR2 SMNVEV (reference sequence). CDR3 sequence (DNA): TGTGCCGCTCAAAAGGGGTCTGGAAACACCATATATTTT. Encoded protein: CAAQKGSGNTIYF.